This is a list of T cell receptor beta chains from one sample in a study of T-cell reconstitution after alpha-beta-depleted transplantation in children. TCRdb re-called the PCR reads through MiXCR, storing one row per CDR3 protein. Among 450,000 to 550,000 distinct CDR3 sequences listed, over 9.5% were seen once. The material was PBMCs, mostly from graft donor cells, obtained 180 days after TCRalphabeta/CD19-depleted stem cell transplant. Receptors originate from a female patient between 2 and 10 years old who had a stem cell transplant for aplastic anemia, so the T cells may come from the graft donor. CDR3s include the opening cysteine and the closing phenylalanine or tryptophan. D genes are given only for firm matches. Clone size, where shown, is once, few, many, or a class for clones that have expanded.

>TRBD1|.|TRBJ1-1|TRBV28
TGTGCCAGCAGTTTAGGTAGGGGGCGTGCTTTCTTT
CASSLGRGRAFF
>.|.|TRBJ2-1|TRBV27
TGTGCCAGCAAAGATGGAGTTTACAATGAGCAGTTCTTC
CASKDGVYNEQFF
>.|few|TRBJ1-4|TRBV5-1
TGCGCCAGCAGCCCCCCGCGAAATGAAAAACTGTTTTTT
CASSPPRNEKLFF
>.|.|TRBJ1-6|TRBV29-1
TGCAGCGTTCAGGACGGGCGGATTTCACCCCTCCACTTT
CSVQDGRISPLHF
>TRBD2|few|TRBJ2-1|TRBV24-1
TGTGCCACCAGTGATCCGGGACTAGCGGGATACAATGAGCAGTTCTTC
CATSDPGLAGYNEQFF
>.|few|TRBJ2-1|TRBV24-1
TGTGCCACCGTAGGGGGGGGCTACAATGAGCAGTTCTTC
CATVGGGYNEQFF
>TRBD2|few|TRBJ2-7|TRBV4-3
TGCGCCAGCAGCCAAGGGGGATCTAGCGGGAGTTTCCCCTACTACTACGAGCAGTACTTC
CASSQGGSSGSFPYYYEQYF
>TRBD1|.|TRBJ1-3|TRBV4-3
TGCGCCAGCAGCCATCAAGGACAGGGGACCCTCTCTGGAAACACCATATATTTT
CASSHQGQGTLSGNTIYF
>.|.|TRBJ2-1|TRBV12-3/TRBV12-4
TGTGCCAGCAGTTTAACCGCTTTGCGGGGACCTTACGATGAGCAGTTCTTC
CASSLTALRGPYDEQFF
>TRBD1|.|TRBJ2-5|TRBV24-1
TGTGCCACCAGTGACCCGACAGGGGAACGAGGGGAGACCCAGTACTTC
CATSDPTGERGETQYF
>.|few|TRBJ1-2|TRBV6-2/TRBV6-3
TGTGCCAGCAGTTACTCGCGGGACGGTTATGGCTACACCTTC
CASSYSRDGYGYTF
>.|few|TRBJ2-2|TRBV7-2
TGTGCCAGCAGTTTCGTTAGGGTAACCGGGGAGCTGTTTTTT
CASSFVRVTGELFF
>TRBD2|.|TRBJ2-1|TRBV7-3
TGTGCCAGCACCCAAGGTTCGAGCGGGATGAAGTTCTTC
CASTQGSSGMKFF
>.|few|TRBJ2-2|TRBV3-1
TGTGCCAGCAGCCAAGATTGGGGGAGAGCCGGGGAGCTGTTTTTT
CASSQDWGRAGELFF
>TRBD2|.|TRBJ2-1|TRBV5-1
TGCGCCAGCAGCTTCCGTATATGTGCGGGAGGAATTTGTGAGCAGTTCTTC
CASSFRICAGGICEQFF
>TRBD1|.|TRBJ1-5|TRBV12-3/TRBV12-4
TGTGCCAGCAGGCCTTGGCCGACAGGGGCTCTCCCCCAGCCCCAGCATTTT
CASRPWPTGALPQPQHF
>TRBD2|.|TRBJ2-7|TRBV28
TGTGCCAGCAAGTCAACTAGCGGGAGTTTCGAGCAGTACTTC
CASKSTSGSFEQYF
>.|few|TRBJ2-4|TRBV29-1
TGCAGCGCCCGAGGTGGAAACATTCAGTACTTC
CSARGGNIQYF
>.|.|TRBJ2-2|TRBV9
TGTGCCAGCAGCGTAGATCGGGCCCAATTCACCGGGGAGCTGTTTTTT
CASSVDRAQFTGELFF
>.|many|TRBJ2-6|TRBV5-1
TGCGCCAGCAGCTTGAGTCTGGTCTCTGGGGCCAACGTCCTGACTTTC
CASSLSLVSGANVLTF
>.|few|TRBJ1-1|TRBV5-5
TGTGCCAGCAGACCCCGGGGGGGGATTGTGAACACTGAAGCTTTCTTT
CASRPRGGIVNTEAFF
>TRBD2|few|TRBJ2-7|TRBV28
TGTGCCAGCAGTTTATACGGGGGACTAGCGGGAGCGGCGTACGAGCAGTACTTC
CASSLYGGLAGAAYEQYF
>TRBD2|few|TRBJ2-3|TRBV7-8
TGTGCCAGCAGCTTATTTAGCGGGAGCGGAGATACGCAGTATTTT
CASSLFSGSGDTQYF
>.|few|TRBJ2-2|TRBV12-3/TRBV12-4
TGTGCCAGCAGTTCACGTCCAGGCTCGAGCGGTACGAACACCGGGGAGCTGTTTTTT
CASSSRPGSSGTNTGELFF
>.|.|TRBJ2-7|TRBV7-2
TGTGCCAGCAGCTTGAAAGGGGGAAGCGAGCAGTACTTC
CASSLKGGSEQYF
>TRBD1|few|TRBJ1-2|TRBV14
TGTGCCAGCAGCCAAGGGGGACAGGGGGGCGTCTATGGCTACACCTTC
CASSQGGQGGVYGYTF
>.|.|TRBJ1-1|TRBV4-2
TGTGCCAGCAGCCACCTCGGACGGGTGAACACTGAAGCTTTCTTT
CASSHLGRVNTEAFF
>TRBD1|few|TRBJ2-3|TRBV29-1
TGCAGCGTTAGACAGGGAACAGATACGCAGTATTTT
CSVRQGTDTQYF
>TRBD1|.|TRBJ2-7|TRBV7-9
TGTGCCAGCAGCGCCCGGGACAGCCTCTACGAGCAGTACTTC
CASSARDSLYEQYF
>.|.|TRBJ2-7|TRBV14
TGTGCCAGCAGCCAAGGATACAAGGGGTACGAGCAGTACTTC
CASSQGYKGYEQYF
>TRBD1|many|TRBJ1-6|TRBV12-3/TRBV12-4
TGTGCCAGCACCGCAGGGGGATATTCACCCCTCCACTTT
CASTAGGYSPLHF
>TRBD1|few|TRBJ2-3|TRBV28
TGTGCCAGCACGGGACAGGGGGGTGATACGCAGTATTTT
CASTGQGGDTQYF
>.|few|TRBJ2-5|TRBV7-2
TGTGCCAGCAGCTTTCTGTACCTAGGGCGCGAGACCCAGTACTTC
CASSFLYLGRETQYF
>TRBD1|.|TRBJ2-2|TRBV5-1
TGCGCCAGCAGCTTTGGAGACAGGGACACCGGGGAGCTGTTTTTT
CASSFGDRDTGELFF
>.|few|TRBJ2-7|TRBV7-8
TGTGCCAGCAGCTTAGTTTTCGACTACGAGCAGTACTTC
CASSLVFDYEQYF
>TRBD2|.|TRBJ2-7|TRBV5-1
TGCGCCAGCAGCAGAAAAGGACTAGGCTACGAGCAGTACTTC
CASSRKGLGYEQYF
>.|.|TRBJ1-2|TRBV20-1
TGCAGTGCTAGGGACGGACAAAGACTTGGCTACACCTTC
CSARDGQRLGYTF
>TRBD1|.|TRBJ1-2|TRBV7-2
TGTGCCAGCAGCGCTTGGACAGGGAGCGAGGATGGCTACACCTTC
CASSAWTGSEDGYTF
>TRBD2|many|TRBJ2-1|TRBV11-2
TGTGCCAGCAGCTTAGATCGGGGGGGTTACAATGAGCAGTTCTTC
CASSLDRGGYNEQFF
>.|once|TRBJ2-5|TRBV20-1
TGCAGTGCTTGGGACTCACTAAAAGAGACCCAGTACTTC
CSAWDSLKETQYF
>TRBD1|.|TRBJ1-2|TRBV27
TGTGCCAGCAGCCCCCACGGTTATCAGGGGGACGGTGGCTACACCTTC
CASSPHGYQGDGGYTF